These T cell receptor beta chains were read from a single sample in a study of blood T cell repertoires in COVID-19. TCRdb's copy holds only in-frame clones and misses some; the assay was immunoSEQ multiplex PCR. The data show 170,000 or so clones, with roughly four fifths seen just once and about 1.5% held by the top ten. Source material: peripheral blood. The receptors here all came from a human donor in a cohort sampled during active COVID-19. Both conserved end residues are part of each CDR3. D genes are given only for firm matches. Some rows have no size entry. The others give once, few or many, or a class for an expanded clone.

d_call j_call v_call clone_size cdr3_nt cdr3_aa
TRBD1 TRBJ2-1 TRBV19 - TGTGCCAGTAGGATAACCGGGACAGGGGGCTACAATGAGCAGTTCTTC CASRITGTGGYNEQFF
TRBD1 TRBJ1-2 TRBV19 - TGTGCCAGTGGTGACAGGGTAGCCTATGGCTACACCTTC CASGDRVAYGYTF
TRBD2 TRBJ2-5 TRBV9 few TGTGCCAGCAGCCTATCCGGGACTAGCACAGAGACCCAGTACTTC CASSLSGTSTETQYF
TRBD1 TRBJ1-1 TRBV28 - TGTGCCAGCAGTCGACAGGGGTGGGGGACTGAAGCTTTCTTT CASSRQGWGTEAFF
- TRBJ1-6 TRBV3-1/TRBV3-2 - TGTGCCAGCAGCCAAGATCAGGGCAATTCACCCCTCCACTTT CASSQDQGNSPLHF
- TRBJ2-4 TRBV29-1 - TGCAGCGTCGTGGATCCTCAACGAGGGAACATTCAGTACTTC CSVVDPQRGNIQYF
TRBD1 TRBJ1-5 TRBV6-5 - TGTGCCAGCAGTTCCGAGGGACAGGTGTATCAGCCCCAGCATTTT CASSSEGQVYQPQHF
- TRBJ1-2 TRBV5-4 - TGTGCCAGCAGCTTTTGGGGGGGAGGGCCAGACTATGGCTACACCTTC CASSFWGGGPDYGYTF
- TRBJ2-3 TRBV28 - TGTGCCAGCAGTAATGCGGATAGCACAGATACGCAGTATTTT CASSNADSTDTQYF
- TRBJ2-5 TRBV11-3 - TGTGCCAGCAGCTTAGAGGGGGGTCTAGCGAAAGAGACCCAGTACTTC CASSLEGGLAKETQYF
TRBD1 TRBJ2-2 TRBV28 - TGTGCCAGCAGTGAAACAGGGGGCACCGGGGAGCTGTTTTTT CASSETGGTGELFF
TRBD2 TRBJ2-7 TRBV4-2 - TGTGCCAGCAGCCTCAGCGGGGGCCTCTTCTCCTACGAGCAGTACTTC CASSLSGGLFSYEQYF
- TRBJ1-6 TRBV7-6 - TGTGCCAGCAGCTTAGTGTTCGCCGGGGGGCCCGGGAATTCACCCCTCCACTTT CASSLVFAGGPGNSPLHF
TRBD1 TRBJ1-5 TRBV6-2/TRBV6-3 - TGTGCCAGCAGTTGGATTGGACAGGGGGGGAATCAGCCCCAGCATTTT CASSWIGQGGNQPQHF
- TRBJ1-2 TRBV3-1/TRBV3-2 - TGTGCCAACCCGCGGGGAAACTATGGCTACACCTTC CANPRGNYGYTF
TRBD1 TRBJ2-7 TRBV23-1 - TGCGCCAGCAGTCAAGGACAGGCGTACGAGCAGTACTTC CASSQGQAYEQYF
TRBD1 TRBJ1-1 TRBV29-1 - TGCAGCGTTGAAAGAGGGGGCCACACTGAAGCTTTCTTT CSVERGGHTEAFF
- TRBJ1-5 TRBV15 once TGTGCCACCAGCAGAGCTGAGCAGCCCCAGCATTTT CATSRAEQPQHF
TRBD1 TRBJ2-7 TRBV28 - TGTGCCAGCAGTTTATCCCGGCGACAGGGTAGGAACGAGCAGTACTTC CASSLSRRQGRNEQYF
TRBD1 TRBJ2-7 TRBV7-8 - TGTGCCAGCAGCTTAGCCGACAGGGGTCCCTACGAGCAGTACTTC CASSLADRGPYEQYF
- TRBJ2-2 TRBV11-3 few TGTGCCAGCAGCTCGACGGTAGGGGGGGTCACCGGGGAGCTGTTTTTT CASSSTVGGVTGELFF
- TRBJ2-4 TRBV6-1 - TGTGCCAGCAGTGATGCCACACTACTCGGGAGTACCATTCAGTACTTC CASSDATLLGSTIQYF
- TRBJ2-7 TRBV5-6 - TGTGCCAGCAGCTTGGCGGGGGAGCAGTACTTC CASSLAGEQYF
TRBD2 TRBJ2-7 TRBV7-6 - TGTGCCAGCAGCTTATTCGGCGGGGGGAAGGACGAGCAGTACTTC CASSLFGGGKDEQYF
TRBD1 TRBJ2-2 TRBV5-6 - TGTGCCAGCAGCCGCCGGGACAGGGGGGGTACCGGGGAGCTGTTTTTT CASSRRDRGGTGELFF
- TRBJ1-2 TRBV3-1/TRBV3-2 - TGTGCCAGCAGCCAAGTGGCCGGGGTCGGCTACACCTTC CASSQVAGVGYTF
TRBD2 TRBJ2-5 TRBV7-9 - TGTGCCAGCAGCTTAACCCGGGGGGGGCAAGAGACCCAGTACTTC CASSLTRGGQETQYF
TRBD2 TRBJ2-1 TRBV3-1/TRBV3-2 - TGTGCCAGCAGCGACGATATACTAGCGGGGGCTTACAATGAGCAGTTCTTC CASSDDILAGAYNEQFF
TRBD1 TRBJ1-1 TRBV6-2/TRBV6-3 few TGTGCCAGCAGCGATACAGGGGTTCAGGCGGGAGCTTTCTTT CASSDTGVQAGAFF
- TRBJ1-2 TRBV29-1 - TGCAGCGTGGGCGAGGGGCATGGCTACACCTTC CSVGEGHGYTF
TRBD1 TRBJ1-2 TRBV27 - TGTGCCAGCAGCTTCCTGGAGAAGACAGGGTCTAACTATGGCTACACCTTC CASSFLEKTGSNYGYTF
TRBD2 TRBJ2-5 TRBV19 - TGTGCCAGTAGTATGGGGACTAGCGGGGTGGGGGAGACCCAGTACTTC CASSMGTSGVGETQYF
- TRBJ2-7 TRBV7-3 - TGTGCCAGCAGCGTGGACACCCTGATGTTCCACGAGCAGTACTTC CASSVDTLMFHEQYF
- TRBJ2-7 TRBV5-4 - TGTGCCAGCAGCTTCGACGGGATCTCCTACGAGCAGTACTTC CASSFDGISYEQYF
- TRBJ2-5 TRBV2 - TGTGCCAGCAGGACTCTCAGGGGCGAGACCCAGTACTTC CASRTLRGETQYF
- TRBJ1-6 TRBV6-5 - TGTGCCAGCAGTTATCAAACAGCAAATTCACCCCTCCACTTT CASSYQTANSPLHF
TRBD1 TRBJ1-2 TRBV3-1/TRBV3-2 - TGTGCCAGCAGCCCGACAGGGTATGGCTACACCTTC CASSPTGYGYTF
TRBD2 TRBJ2-1 TRBV28 once TGTGCCAGCAGTTTAGACACTTTCGGACTAGCGGGAGGGCCCCATGAGCAGTTCTTC CASSLDTFGLAGGPHEQFF
- TRBJ1-1 TRBV3-1/TRBV3-2 - TGTGCCAGCAGCGAGCGGGGGGAGGCTTTCTTT CASSERGEAFF
TRBD1 TRBJ2-7 TRBV7-2 - TGTGCCAGCAGCCCATGGACAGGGGGCTACGAGCAGTACTTC CASSPWTGGYEQYF
TRBD2 TRBJ2-3 TRBV13 - TGTGCCAGCAGCTTAGGCCGGACTAGCGGGAGGGCTGGTACGCAGTATTTT CASSLGRTSGRAGTQYF
TRBD2 TRBJ2-1 TRBV5-5 - TGTGCCAGCAGCTTGGGGACTAGCAGTTTGTGGCAGTTCTTC CASSLGTSSLWQFF
- TRBJ2-7 TRBV3-1/TRBV3-2 - TGTGCCAGCAGCCAAGATTGGCAGACCTACGAGCAGTACTTC CASSQDWQTYEQYF
TRBD2 TRBJ2-7 TRBV7-9 once TGTGCCAGCAGCCTTAGCGGGAGGGCCTACGAGCAGTACTTC CASSLSGRAYEQYF
- TRBJ2-7 TRBV29-1 - TGCAGCGTAGCAGACAGGCATTCCTACGAGCAGTACTTC CSVADRHSYEQYF
- TRBJ1-2 TRBV20-1 - TGCAGTGCTACCCCAGGGCAAGGCTACACCTTC CSATPGQGYTF
- TRBJ2-5 TRBV7-6 - TGTGCCAGCAGCTTAGGCTCAGATATTCAAGAGACCCAGTACTTC CASSLGSDIQETQYF
TRBD1 TRBJ1-2 TRBV10-3 - TGTGCCATCAGTCCCGGACAGGGAGGCGGCTACACCTTC CAISPGQGGGYTF
TRBD2 TRBJ2-1 TRBV4-3 - TGCGCCAGCAGCCAACCCCTAGCGGGGGGGTCCTACAATGAGCAGTTCTTC CASSQPLAGGSYNEQFF
TRBD1 TRBJ2-1 TRBV5-1 - TGCGCCAGCAGCATCCGGGACAGGGTCAGTGAGCAGTTCTTC CASSIRDRVSEQFF
TRBD2 TRBJ2-3 TRBV28 - TGTGCCAGCAGTGCGGGACTAGCGGGAGGTACAGATACGCAGTATTTT CASSAGLAGGTDTQYF
- TRBJ2-7 TRBV25-1 - TGTGCCAGCAGTGGGGGGACTTTCGAGCAGTACTTC CASSGGTFEQYF
- TRBJ2-7 TRBV5-1 - TGCGCCAGCAGCGGATCGACTGGAAGGACCTACGAGCAGTACTTC CASSGSTGRTYEQYF
- TRBJ2-2 TRBV27 - TGTGCCAGCAGTTTAGGGCGAATAACCGGGGAGCTGTTTTTT CASSLGRITGELFF
- TRBJ2-7 TRBV29-1 - TGCAGCGTTGCGAGGGCCTCCTACGAGCAGTACTTC CSVARASYEQYF
TRBD1 TRBJ1-4 TRBV19 - TGTGCCAGTACCAACAGGGGTGGATTCGAAAAACTGTTTTTT CASTNRGGFEKLFF
- TRBJ1-1 TRBV2 few TGTGCCAGCAGGAGGACACTAGAAGCTTTCTTT CASRRTLEAFF
TRBD1 TRBJ1-4 TRBV5-5 - TGTGCCAGCAGCCTGGGGGGACAGGGCCTCGAAAAACTGTTTTTT CASSLGGQGLEKLFF